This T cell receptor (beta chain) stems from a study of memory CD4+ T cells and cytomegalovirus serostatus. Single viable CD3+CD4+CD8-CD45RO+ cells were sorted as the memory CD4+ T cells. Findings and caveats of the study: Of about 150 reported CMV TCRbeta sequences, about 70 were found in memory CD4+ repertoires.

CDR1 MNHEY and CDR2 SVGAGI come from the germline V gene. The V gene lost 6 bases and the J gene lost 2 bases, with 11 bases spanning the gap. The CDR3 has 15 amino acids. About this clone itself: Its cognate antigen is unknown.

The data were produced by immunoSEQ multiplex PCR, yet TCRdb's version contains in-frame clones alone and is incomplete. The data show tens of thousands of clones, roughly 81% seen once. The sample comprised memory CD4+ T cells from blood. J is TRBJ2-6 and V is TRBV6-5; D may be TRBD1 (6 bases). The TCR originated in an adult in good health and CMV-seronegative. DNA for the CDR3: TGTGCCAGCAGGCCGCACAGGGCTGGGGCCAACGTCCTGACTTTC. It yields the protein CASRPHRAGANVLTF.